A single T cell receptor (beta chain) is shown here with its context. The CDR3 runs 14 residues. CDR1 SGHDT and CDR2 YYEEEE come from the germline V gene. Trimming took 2 bases from V and 6 from J; bases not matched to a gene: 6. These data belong to a study of cytomegalovirus exposure and HLA in healthy donors. Primers for the PCR totalled 60 Vbeta and 13 Jbeta. The repertoire was sequenced with immunoSEQ multiplex PCR; TCRdb's copy has only in-frame clones and lacks some. The table has roughly 150,000 clones, about 80% seen once. What was sequenced was PBMCs. The chain recombines TRBV5-6 with TRBJ2-3, with 7 bases that match TRBD1. The clonotype was recovered from a man aged 40-55 years in good health and CMV-seropositive. CDR3 sequence reads: CASSLPTGMDTQYF. As DNA, the CDR3 is TGTGCCAGCAGCTTACCGACAGGGATGGATACGCAGTATTTT.